Presented here are 26 T cell receptor beta chains from one specimen sequenced in a study of beta chain features in type 1 diabetes. Expressed TCRB transcripts got sequenced, as all isolated RNA was reverse transcribed. Clones were sequenced by immunoSEQ multiplex PCR, and TCRdb holds only the in-frame ones, with some missing. The table lists around 310,000 clones, roughly 11% of them singletons. Material: naive CD4+ T cells from blood. The receptors come from a woman aged 30 to 39 in good health.

This clone has a handful of counts. This chain uses TRBV28 with TRBJ2-7, with TRBD1 identical over 8 bases. Germline CDR1 and CDR2: MDHEN and SYDVKM. The ends lost 7 bases at V and 5 bases at J; junction bases unmatched: 10. The CDR3 is 14 amino acids. CDR3 nucleotide sequence: TGTGCCAGCACCCTGGACAGGGTCGGCGACGAGCAGTACTTC. It yields the protein CASTLDRVGDEQYF.

The chain has TRBV7-9 and TRBJ2-7, with 7 bases matching TRBD1. V shed 6 bases, J shed 5 bases, and the junction held 16 bases outside the gene matches. Germline values: CDR1 SEHNR, CDR2 FQNEAQ (reference sequence). The CDR3 is made up of 16 amino acids. CDR3 DNA sequence: TGTGCCAGCAGGGATCAGGACAGGCCCCTAGGGAACGAGCAGTACTTC. Protein product: CASRDQDRPLGNEQYF.

The chain carries TRBV27 and TRBJ1-1; 7 bases align to TRBD1. Per germline, CDR1 MNHEY and CDR2 SMNVEV (reference sequence). V was pared by 6 bases and J by 7 bases, with 8 bases of the junction left unmatched. The length of the CDR3 is 13 residues. DNA for the CDR3: TGTGCCAGCAGACCCACAGGGGTGATTGAAGCTTTCTTT. Protein product: CASRPTGVIEAFF.

This clone was detected a few times. The CDR3 is CASSSYDRRVSGNTIYF. As DNA, the CDR3 is TGTGCCAGCAGCAGCTATGACAGACGAGTCTCTGGAAACACCATATATTTT. The chain carries TRBV7-9 and TRBJ1-3, with a weak D call TRBD1 (5 bases). The CDR3 has 17 residues. The germline V gene has CDR1 SEHNR and CDR2 FQNEAQ (reference sequence). V was pared by 5 bases and J by 0 bases, with 17 bases between.

This clone has just a few counts. The chain couples TRBV30 to TRBJ2-1; 8 nucleotides align to TRBD1. The V gene end was trimmed by 3 bases and the J gene end by 15 bases; junction bases not matched to a gene: 13. The CDR3 has 13 residues. Germline loops: CDR1 GTSNPN, CDR2 SVGIG (reference sequence). CDR3 coding DNA: TGTGCCTGGAGCGTCGGACAGGGACTCCCCGGGTTCTTC. Protein: CAWSVGQGLPGFF.

CDR3 in amino acids: CASSKTSGRVDTQYF. CDR3 nucleotides: TGTGCCAGCAGCAAGACTAGCGGAAGGGTAGATACGCAGTATTTT. The chain is built from TRBV7-2 and TRBJ2-3, with 9 bases matching TRBD2. V dropped 5 bases and J dropped 5; count of bases not matched to a gene: 8. The length of the CDR3 is 15 residues. The V gene's germline CDR1 is SGHTA and CDR2 FQGNSA.

This rearrangement joins TRBV29-1 to TRBJ2-7, with 11 bases aligning to TRBD2. The end of the DNA aligns better with TRBJ2-1, so the J call may be wrong. Germline V CDR1 and CDR2: SQVTM, ANQGSEA. CDR3 length: 15 residues. CDR3 residues: CSVTPRLAGGHEQFF. The CDR3 region has the DNA TGCAGCGTTACCCCCCGGCTAGCGGGAGGCCATGAGCAGTTCTTC.

This clone appeared a few times. CDR3 sequence: CASSQEATTEQYF. CDR3 DNA sequence: TGCGCCAGCAGCCAAGAGGCGACTACCGAGCAGTACTTC. The chain carries TRBV4-3 and TRBJ2-7; TRBD2 is a possible D gene (5 bases). The CDR3 spans 13 residues. Germline-derived CDR1 and CDR2 are LGHNA and YSLEER. V was cut by 0 bases and J by 6 bases, with 9 bases left in between.

CDR3 in amino acids: CASSQPGLALHNEQFF. CDR3 DNA sequence: TGTGCCAGCTCACAGCCGGGACTAGCGCTTCACAATGAGCAGTTCTTC. The chain joins TRBV18 to TRBJ2-1; 10 bases map to TRBD2. Germline CDR1 reads KGHSH; CDR2 reads LQKENI. J gave up 5 bases and V 4 bases, and 8 bases lay outside the gene matches. The length of the CDR3 is 16 residues.

This clone was detected a few times. The chain employs TRBV28 and TRBJ2-1, with 12 bases lining up with TRBD2. The germline gives CDR1 MDHEN, CDR2 SYDVKM. This CDR3 contains 15 residues. J was trimmed by 6 bases and V by 8 bases; bases with no gene match: 8. The CDR3 here is CASGLTSGRGNEQFF. For the CDR3, the DNA is TGTGCCAGCGGCCTGACTAGCGGGAGAGGCAATGAGCAGTTCTTC.

The rearrangement joins TRBV7-2 to TRBJ2-1; D may be TRBD2 (9 bases). Germline values: CDR1 SGHTA, CDR2 FQGNSA. The CDR3 length is 16 residues. V gave up 6 bases and J gave up 2 bases, with 17 bases separating them. The CDR3 region has the DNA TGTGCCAGCAGGCGGGAGGGACAGGTACCCTACAATGAGCAGTTCTTC. It codes for CASRREGQVPYNEQFF.

This clone has only a few counts. V usage is TRBV18 and J usage is TRBJ2-7; D might be TRBD2 (6 bases). This CDR3 contains 14 residues. V lost 6 bases and J lost 0, with 12 bases in between. The germline gives CDR1 KGHSH, CDR2 LQKENI. The CDR3 loop is CASSPGEFSYEQYF. The CDR3 DNA reads TGTGCCAGCTCCCCGGGGGAGTTCTCCTACGAGCAGTACTTC.

This clone was found a few times. V is TRBV28 and J is TRBJ2-2, with 8 nucleotides matching TRBD2. The CDR3 sequence is 14 residues long. Germline V lookup: CDR1 MDHEN, CDR2 SYDVKM. The trim removed 7 bases at V and 7 bases at J, leaving 8 bases unmatched. The CDR3: CASTRAGTSGELFF. DNA of the CDR3: TGTGCCAGCACGCGCGCGGGGACTAGCGGGGAGCTGTTTTTT.

This chain joins TRBV20-1 and TRBJ1-1; D is unresolved. The CDR3 loop spans 11 amino acids. Germline loops: CDR1 DFQATT, CDR2 SNEGSKA (reference sequence). The V end was cut by 6 bases, the J end by 1 base, with 6 bases between. The CDR3 region is CSARGNTEAFF. The CDR3 DNA reads TGCAGTGCCCGGGGGAACACTGAAGCTTTCTTT.

The chain links TRBV29-1 to TRBJ1-4, with a weak D call TRBD1 (6 bases). Germline values: CDR1 SQVTM, CDR2 ANQGSEA. The V gene lost 6 bases and the J gene lost 3 bases, with 23 bases spanning the gap. This CDR3 has 17 amino acids. CDR3 DNA: TGCAGCGTAGAGGGTTGTGACAGGAGGTCAGCTAATGAAAAACTGTTTTTT. It is translated as CSVEGCDRRSANEKLFF.

This clone was counted between two and nine times. The rearrangement joins TRBV7-2 to TRBJ2-3, with TRBD1 matching 11 bases. The CDR3 is 15 amino acids. Germline values: CDR1 SGHTA, CDR2 FQGNSA. J lost 8 bases, V lost 5 bases, and 9 bases had no gene match. The CDR3, as DNA: TGTGCCAGCAGCGCCCCGGGACAGGGGGTTAGTACGCAGTATTTT. Protein sequence: CASSAPGQGVSTQYF.

The V gene is TRBV2, the J gene TRBJ2-7, with D unclear. The germline V gene encodes CDR1 SNHLY and CDR2 FYNNEI. V was trimmed by 3 bases and J by 2 bases, leaving 5 bases between them. CDR3 length: 12 residues. The CDR3 reads CASSEETYEQYF. The CDR3 region has the DNA TGTGCCAGCAGTGAGGAGACCTACGAGCAGTACTTC.

This clone has only a few counts. The chain employs TRBV2 and TRBJ2-2; TRBD1 is a possible D gene (5 bases). Deletions cut 3 bases from V and 4 bases from J, with 9 bases between. Per germline, CDR1 SNHLY and CDR2 FYNNEI. There are 14 residues in the CDR3. CDR3 loop: CASSEIRGTGELFF. The CDR3 nucleotides are TGTGCCAGCAGTGAGATAAGGGGCACCGGGGAGCTGTTTTTT. Using reference TRBV2 and TRBJ2-2 for the parts outside the CDR3, the full variable domain is EPEVTQTPSHQVTQMGQEVILRCVPISNHLYFYWYRQILGQKVEFLVSFYNNEISEKSEIFDDQFSVERPDGSNFTLKIRSTKLEDSAMYFCASSEIRGTGELFFGEGSRLTVL.

Only a few counts were recorded for this clone. CDR3 bases: TGTGCCAGCAGCCAGTTTGTCACCGGTAGCGGGAGGGCCGGTGGGGCCAACGTCCTGACTTTC. It specifies CASSQFVTGSGRAGGANVLTF. The chain uses TRBV14 and TRBJ2-6; 11 bases line up with TRBD2. Germline assignment: CDR1 SGHDN and CDR2 FVKESK. This CDR3 is built from 21 residues. J was trimmed by 3 bases and V by 3 bases; bases with no gene match: 16.

This clone has only a few counts. V and J are TRBV5-4 and TRBJ2-3; D is perhaps TRBD2 (6 bases). With 0 bases removed from V and 2 bases from J, the gap between germline ends came to 10 bases. This CDR3 is built from 15 residues. CDR1 is SGHNT and CDR2 is YYREEE in the germline V gene (reference sequence). CDR3 protein: CASSLGLDYTDTQYF. CDR3 sequence (DNA): TGTGCCAGCAGCTTGGGACTAGATTACACAGATACGCAGTATTTT.

Comment on this clone: Relative to the germline gene, one junction end is altered; a read error may explain this. The chain has TRBV6-6 and TRBJ2-7; TRBD1 aligns across 7 bases. The CDR3 runs to 11 residues. Germline V gene data show CDR1 as MNHNY and CDR2 as SVGAGI (reference sequence). The CDR3 protein is CASSTGDERYF. CDR3 coding DNA: TGTGCCAGCAGTACAGGGGACGAGCGGTACTTC.

This clone turned up a few times. The genes are TRBV7-2 and TRBJ2-3; TRBD2 agrees at 8 bases. With 0 bases clipped from V and 4 bases from J, the junction kept 9 bases outside the gene matches. CDR1 and CDR2 (germline): SGHTA, FQGNSA. This CDR3 contains 17 residues. CDR3 loop: CASSLAVGLAGPDTQYF. CDR3 nucleotides: TGTGCCAGCAGCTTAGCAGTCGGGCTAGCGGGCCCAGATACGCAGTATTTT.

This clone was counted between two and nine times. This sequence joins TRBV30 and TRBJ2-1; D remains unclear. V lost 4 bases to trimming and J lost 0 bases, with 19 bases between them. The germline gives CDR1 GTSNPN, CDR2 SVGIG (reference sequence). The CDR3 is 17 residues long. The CDR3 reads CAWTQALGPSSYNEQFF. In DNA, the CDR3 is TGTGCCTGGACCCAAGCCTTGGGCCCAAGCTCCTACAATGAGCAGTTCTTC.

This clone has ten or more counts. J is TRBJ2-7 and V is TRBV4-3, with D possibly matching TRBD2 (6 bases). Germline V lookup: CDR1 LGHNA, CDR2 YSLEER. The CDR3 is 16 amino acids. V lost 2 bases and J 2 bases, leaving 16 bases between the germline ends. CDR3 DNA: TGCGCCAGCAGCCAAATTGCCGGACCGGGGGCCTACGAGCAGTACTTC. As protein: CASSQIAGPGAYEQYF.

V and J are TRBV18 and TRBJ2-5, with TRBD1 identical over 10 bases. The CDR3 spans 16 residues. CDR1 is KGHSH and CDR2 is LQKENI in the germline V gene. Trimming removed 3 bases from V and 6 bases from J; junction bases left unmatched: 10. CDR3 coding DNA: TGTGCCAGCTCACCTCCATCCGGGACAGGGGTAAAGACCCAGTACTTC. Translated, it gives CASSPPSGTGVKTQYF.

The J gene is TRBJ2-1, the V gene TRBV7-3; D unclear. Germline values: CDR1 SGHTA, CDR2 FQGTGA. V shed 5 bases and J shed 0 bases, with 14 bases lying between them. This CDR3 has 16 amino acids. This chain's CDR3 is CASSPQISSSYNEQFF. CDR3 sequence (DNA): TGTGCCAGCAGCCCACAAATCTCCAGCTCCTACAATGAGCAGTTCTTC.